One sample yielded the 28 T cell receptor beta chains listed below, sequenced in a study of cytomegalovirus exposure and HLA in healthy donors. TCRdb keeps only in-frame clones here, not all; method: immunoSEQ multiplex PCR. The sample includes 120,000 or so clones, roughly nine tenths of them seen just once. Sample: PBMCs. All receptors come from a woman aged 18-30 years in good health and CMV-seronegative.

Written as DNA, the CDR3 is TGCGCCAGCAGCTTTTCCGGGACAAGATATGGCTACACCTTC. Translated: CASSFSGTRYGYTF. This chain joins TRBV5-1 and TRBJ1-2, with D tentatively TRBD1 (6 bases). The germline gives CDR1 SGHRS, CDR2 YFSETQ. The CDR3 has 14 amino acids. V dropped 2 bases and J dropped 5 bases, with 13 bases sitting between them.

The chain combines TRBV18 with TRBJ2-1, with D maybe TRBD2 (5 bases). The CDR3 is 12 amino acids. V lost 6 bases to trimming and J lost 9 bases, with 12 bases between them. Germline V gives CDR1 KGHSH, CDR2 LQKENI. The DNA for the CDR3 is TGTGCCAGCTCCCCGGGGTACGCTGAGCAGTTCTTC. Its protein product is CASSPGYAEQFF.

This rearrangement joins TRBV7-2 to TRBJ1-1, with no clear D. Trimming pared 3 bases from V and 5 bases from J, leaving 13 bases between. Germline assignment: CDR1 SGHTA and CDR2 FQGNSA. This CDR3 region has 14 residues. CDR3 sequence: CASSFVEARTEAFF. As DNA, the CDR3 is TGTGCCAGCAGCTTCGTCGAAGCCCGGACTGAAGCTTTCTTT.

The rearrangement joins TRBV12-5 to TRBJ1-1, with TRBD1 matching 9 bases. The CDR3 covers 16 residues. Germline CDR1 and CDR2: LGHNT and FRNRAP. Trimming removed 3 bases from V and 1 base from J; junction bases left unmatched: 6. The CDR3, as DNA: TGTGCTAGTGGTTTAGGATCGACAGGGGGGAACACTGAAGCTTTCTTT. It codes for CASGLGSTGGNTEAFF.

This chain uses TRBV4-3 with TRBJ1-6, with D uncertain. This CDR3 region has 15 residues. Germline CDR1 reads LGHNA; CDR2 reads YSLEER. Trimming removed 0 bases at V and 6 bases at J, with 9 bases between. Written as DNA, the CDR3 is TGCGCCAGCAGCCAAGATCACGGAGCTAATTCACCCCTCCACTTT. Residues: CASSQDHGANSPLHF.

V gene TRBV6-6 combines with J gene TRBJ1-1, with a tentative D call TRBD1 (5 bases). Germline V gives CDR1 MNHNY, CDR2 SVGAGI (reference sequence). The V gene lost 8 bases and the J gene lost 4 bases, with 14 bases spanning the gap. This CDR3 spans 13 amino acids. The CDR3 DNA sequence: TGTGCCAGCGGGGGGACGGCCTTCACTGAAGCTTTCTTT. Translated, it gives CASGGTAFTEAFF.

J is TRBJ1-1 and V is TRBV7-2; no clear D. The V end lost 1 base, the J end lost 5 bases, and 11 bases lay between the germline ends. CDR3 length: 14 amino acids. Per germline, CDR1 SGHTA and CDR2 FQGNSA. CDR3 sequence (DNA): TGTGCCAGCAGCTTAGTTGGGTGGAGTACTGAAGCTTTCTTT. Its translation is CASSLVGWSTEAFF.

The genes are TRBV27 and TRBJ1-2; D call uncertain. Trimming removed 5 bases at V and 0 bases at J, with 13 bases between. Germline CDR1 is MNHEY and CDR2 is SMNVEV (reference sequence). This CDR3 has 15 amino acids. The CDR3 sequence is CASSPREGANYGYTF. The CDR3 DNA reads TGTGCCAGCAGTCCCCGAGAGGGAGCTAACTATGGCTACACCTTC.

Details on this clone: Other DNA sequences in the sample encode the same CDR3. The CDR3 here is CASSLSRNTEAFF. For the CDR3, the DNA is TGTGCCAGCAGTTTATCCAGAAACACTGAAGCTTTCTTT. The chain links TRBV27 to TRBJ1-1; D gene unclear. V gave up 0 bases and J gave up 2 bases, with 4 bases separating them. The CDR3 totals 13 residues. Germline-derived CDR1 and CDR2 are MNHEY and SMNVEV (reference sequence).

This sequence joins TRBV4-3 and TRBJ1-6; maybe TRBD1 (5 bases). Germline CDR1 LGHNA, CDR2 YSLEER. CDR3 length: 17 amino acids. V lost 3 bases to trimming and J lost 7 bases, with 19 bases between them. The CDR3 loop is CASSQDPRGSRNSPLHF. The CDR3 bases are TGCGCCAGCAGCCAGGACCCCCGGGGGTCACGGAATTCACCCCTCCACTTT.

This clone was counted only a few times. The gene calls are TRBV15 and TRBJ1-2, with a tentative D call TRBD1 (5 bases). The germline V gene encodes CDR1 LNHNV and CDR2 YYDKDF (reference sequence). Trimming left V 6 bases short and J 0 bases short, with 23 bases between. This CDR3 comprises 18 residues. CDR3 protein: CATRHQGIRTAANYGYTF. DNA of the CDR3: TGTGCCACCAGGCATCAGGGTATCCGGACGGCGGCTAACTATGGCTACACCTTC.

This clone was seen a single time. CDR3 nucleotide sequence: TGTGCCAGCAGCTCGCCCCAAATGTCGCGGGGTGAGACCCAGTACTTC. This gives the protein CASSSPQMSRGETQYF. V and J are TRBV7-9 and TRBJ2-5; the D gene is possibly TRBD2 (6 bases). The CDR3 is made up of 16 amino acids. Germline lookup yields CDR1 SEHNR and CDR2 FQNEAQ (reference sequence). Trimming shortened V by 4 bases and J by 5 bases, and 20 bases separated the two germline ends.

This chain links TRBV30 with TRBJ2-7; D may be TRBD1 (6 bases). Germline V lookup: CDR1 GTSNPN, CDR2 SVGIG (reference sequence). This CDR3 is 16 amino acids long. The V and J ends lost 3 bases and 4 bases respectively, with 22 bases between them. The DNA of the CDR3 is TGTGCCTGGAGACCCGAAGAGGGGGAGTGGCGTTACGAGCAGTACTTC. Protein sequence: CAWRPEEGEWRYEQYF. The entire variable domain, with the rest obtained from reference TRBV30 and TRBJ2-7, is as follows: SQTIHQWPATLVQPVGSPLSLECTVEGTSNPNLYWYRQAAGRGLQLLFYSVGIGQISSEVPQNLSASRPQDRQFILSSKKLLLSDSGFYLCAWRPEEGEWRYEQYFGPGTRLTVT.

This chain links TRBV5-6 with TRBJ2-1; a weak D match, TRBD2 (5 bases). The V end lost 4 bases, the J end lost 7 bases, and 12 bases lay between the germline ends. Germline loops: CDR1 SGHDT, CDR2 YYEEEE. The CDR3 length is 13 residues. The CDR3 coding sequence is TGTGCCAGCAGCGTGGGAGTCCGGAATGAGCAGTTCTTC. Translation: CASSVGVRNEQFF.

The chain is built from TRBV18 and TRBJ2-3, with 10 bases identical to TRBD1. After removal of 5 bases from V and 3 bases from J, the junction contained 2 bases not matched to a gene. CDR1 is KGHSH, CDR2 LQKENI, per germline. CDR3 length: 14 residues. CDR3 nucleotide sequence: TGTGCCAGCTCATGGGACAGGGGTACAGATACGCAGTATTTT. Its protein is CASSWDRGTDTQYF.

CDR3 coding DNA: TGTGCACTATCCGGCGGGGCAACTAATGAAAAACTGTTTTTT. Amino acid sequence: CALSGGATNEKLFF. This chain connects TRBV30 to TRBJ1-4; D is uncertain. CDR3 length: 14 amino acids. The germline V gene has CDR1 GTSNPN and CDR2 SVGIG (reference sequence).

The chain has TRBV5-1 and TRBJ2-3, with D unresolved. The length of the CDR3 is 14 residues. V gave up 1 base and J gave up 6 bases, with 12 bases separating them. The V gene's germline CDR1 is SGHRS and CDR2 YFSETQ. The CDR3, as DNA: TGCGCCAGCAGCTTGCCGGAGATCGGGGATACGCAGTATTTT. Amino acid sequence: CASSLPEIGDTQYF.

The CDR3 DNA is TGTGCCAGCAGCCAGGACGCTAGCGGGAGTGGGGAAGAGACCCAGTACTTC. It encodes CASSQDASGSGEETQYF. The J gene is TRBJ2-5, the V gene TRBV4-2, with 10 bases aligning to TRBD2. This CDR3 has 17 amino acids. Trimming removed 3 bases from V and 3 bases from J; junction bases left unmatched: 10. Germline V gene lookup returns CDR1 LGHNA and CDR2 YNFKEQ.

This rearrangement joins TRBV4-2 to TRBJ1-4; 8 bases fit TRBD1. J gave up 4 bases and V 1 base, and 5 bases lay outside the gene matches. Germline assignment: CDR1 LGHNA and CDR2 YNFKEQ. This CDR3 is built from 16 residues. In DNA form, the CDR3 reads TGTGCCAGCAGCCAAGGAGGGGGACAGGTTAATGAAAAACTGTTTTTT. Its protein is CASSQGGGQVNEKLFF.

The chain joins TRBV5-5 to TRBJ1-1, with 10 bases fitting TRBD1. The CDR3 totals 17 residues. The trim removed 0 bases at V and 6 bases at J, leaving 11 bases unmatched. Germline V gene lookup returns CDR1 SGHKS and CDR2 YYEKEE (reference sequence). The CDR3, as DNA: TGTGCCAGCAGCTTGGGGCCTGGGACAGGGGATACATCTGAAGCTTTCTTT. Its protein is CASSLGPGTGDTSEAFF.

This clone appeared once. This chain connects TRBV15 to TRBJ1-2; 9 nucleotides agree with TRBD1. The CDR3 totals 17 residues. Per the germline V gene, CDR1 is LNHNV and CDR2 is YYDKDF (reference sequence). Trimming removed 2 bases from V and 4 bases from J; junction bases left unmatched: 11. In DNA, the CDR3 is TGTGCCACCAGCAGATTCGGGACAGGGAGAGGGGTCTATGGCTACACCTTC. It encodes CATSRFGTGRGVYGYTF.

This chain links TRBV18 with TRBJ2-2, with 10 bases lining up with TRBD1. Per the germline V gene, CDR1 is KGHSH and CDR2 is LQKENI. J was trimmed by 6 bases and V by 8 bases; bases with no gene match: 3. The CDR3 totals 13 residues. The CDR3 sequence is CASRTGGPGELFF. The CDR3 bases are TGTGCCAGCCGGACAGGGGGACCCGGGGAGCTGTTTTTT.

The chain carries TRBV9 and TRBJ1-2, with D perhaps matching TRBD1 (5 bases). The V and J ends lost 4 bases and 2 bases respectively, with 15 bases between them. The CDR3 loop spans 15 amino acids. Germline assignment: CDR1 SGDLS and CDR2 YYNGEE. The CDR3, as DNA: TGTGCCAGCAGCCGTAGTGGGACTGAGAACTATGGCTACACCTTC. Translated, it gives CASSRSGTENYGYTF. Based on the CDR3 plus reference TRBV9 and TRBJ1-2, the full variable domain is DSGVTQTPKHLITATGQRVTLRCSPRSGDLSVYWYQQSLDQGLQFLIQYYNGEERAKGNILERFSAQQFPDLHSELNLSSLELGDSALYFCASSRSGTENYGYTFGSGTRLTVV.

V is TRBV11-2 and J is TRBJ2-5, with D possibly TRBD1 on 5 matching bases. In germline, CDR1 is SGHAT, CDR2 FQNNGV. The CDR3 has 11 amino acids. V gave up 5 bases and J gave up 4 bases, with 5 bases separating them. In DNA form, the CDR3 reads TGTGCCAGCAGCACAGGAGAGACCCAGTACTTC. Protein product: CASSTGETQYF.

The V gene is TRBV4-2, the J gene TRBJ2-7; TRBD2 agrees at 11 bases. Trimming removed 4 bases from V and 6 bases from J; junction bases left unmatched: 8. Germline-derived CDR1 and CDR2 are LGHNA and YNFKEQ. The CDR3 length is 15 residues. CDR3 region: CASSPGTSGSSEQYF. DNA of the CDR3: TGTGCCAGCAGCCCCGGGACTAGCGGTTCTTCCGAGCAGTACTTC.

The V and J genes are TRBV28 and TRBJ1-5, with 8 bases that match TRBD1. V lost 2 bases, J lost 3 bases, and 6 bases stayed unmatched. This CDR3 has 16 residues. Per the germline V gene, CDR1 is MDHEN and CDR2 is SYDVKM. The DNA for the CDR3 is TGTGCCAGCAGTTTAGGTGGACAGGGAAACAATCAGCCCCAGCATTTT. It codes for CASSLGGQGNNQPQHF. The full variable domain, its missing parts supplied by reference TRBV28 and TRBJ1-5, is DVKVTQSSRYLVKRTGEKVFLECVQDMDHENMFWYRQDPGLGLRLIYFSYDVKMKEKGDIPEGYSVSREKKERFSLILESASTNQTSMYLCASSLGGQGNNQPQHFGDGTRLSIL.

This clone has just one count. V gene TRBV29-1 combines with J gene TRBJ2-3, with D perhaps TRBD1 (6 bases). This CDR3 is 17 amino acids long. V was trimmed by 6 bases and J by 0 bases, leaving 22 bases between them. Germline lookup yields CDR1 SQVTM and CDR2 ANQGSEA. DNA of the CDR3: TGCAGCGTCGTAGGACAGTCGAGGACCTCTAGCACAGATACGCAGTATTTT. Its protein is CSVVGQSRTSSTDTQYF.

This rearrangement joins TRBV7-2 to TRBJ1-2; D is ambiguous. The CDR3 loop spans 13 amino acids. Looked up from germline, CDR1 is SGHTA and CDR2 is FQGNSA. Trimming took 5 bases from V and 4 from J, leaving 11 bases between them. The CDR3 here is CASSPPPIYGYTF. CDR3 in DNA: TGTGCCAGCAGCCCCCCCCCTATCTATGGCTACACCTTC.